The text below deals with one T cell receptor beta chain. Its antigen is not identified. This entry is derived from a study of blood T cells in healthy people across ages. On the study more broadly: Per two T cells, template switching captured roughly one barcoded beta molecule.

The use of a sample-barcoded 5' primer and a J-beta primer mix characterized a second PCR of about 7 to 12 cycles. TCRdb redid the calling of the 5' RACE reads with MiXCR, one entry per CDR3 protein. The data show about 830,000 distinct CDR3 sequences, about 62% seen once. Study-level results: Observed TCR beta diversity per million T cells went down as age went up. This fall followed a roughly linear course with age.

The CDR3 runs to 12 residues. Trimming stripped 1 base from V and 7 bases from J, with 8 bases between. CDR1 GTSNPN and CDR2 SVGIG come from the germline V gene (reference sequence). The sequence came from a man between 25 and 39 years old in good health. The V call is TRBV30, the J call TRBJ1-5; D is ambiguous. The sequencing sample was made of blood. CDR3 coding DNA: TGTGCCTGGAGTGGCGAGAGGCAGCCCCAGCATTTT. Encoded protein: CAWSGERQPQHF. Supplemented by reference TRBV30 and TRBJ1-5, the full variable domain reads SQTIHQWPATLVQPVGSPLSLECTVEGTSNPNLYWYRQAAGRGLQLLFYSVGIGQISSEVPQNLSASRPQDRQFILSSKKLLLSDSGFYLCAWSGERQPQHFGDGTRLSIL.